This is a list of T cell receptor beta chains from one sample in a study of OX40 agonist ivuxolimab in advanced cancers. Clones were sequenced by immunoSEQ multiplex PCR, and TCRdb holds only the in-frame ones, with some missing. The sample yields about 46,000 clones, nearly 80% seen once. The sequences come from CD4+ or CD8+ T cells sorted from blood, collected in a trial of the OX40 agonist ivuxolimab. The receptors were gathered from an adult with an advanced solid tumor such as melanoma, head and neck, liver or kidney cancer. The CDR3 runs from the conserved cysteine through the conserved F or W. The order of the fields is V gene, clone size, J gene, D gene, CDR3 DNA, CDR3 protein. A D gene is named only where the DNA matches it firmly. Where a row states a size, it is once, few, many or the class of an expanded clone; other rows omit it.

V: TRBV7-9
size: -
J: TRBJ1-4
D: -
DNA: TGTGCCAGCAGCTTTCCCAGCACAACTAATGAAAAACTGTTTTTT
CDR3: CASSFPSTTNEKLFF

V: TRBV7-2
size: -
J: TRBJ1-1
D: -
DNA: TGTGCCAGCAGTCCCCTGGGGGGGAACACTGAAGCTTTCTTT
CDR3: CASSPLGGNTEAFF

V: TRBV7-2
size: -
J: TRBJ2-7
D: -
DNA: TGTGCCAGCAGCTTAACAAGTCTCTACGAGCAGTACTTC
CDR3: CASSLTSLYEQYF

V: TRBV7-2
size: -
J: TRBJ2-3
D: -
DNA: TGTGCCAGCAGCTTAGCGACCACAGATACGCAGTATTTT
CDR3: CASSLATTDTQYF

V: TRBV10-1
size: -
J: TRBJ2-2
D: -
DNA: TGCGCCAGCAGTGTCGGGGATTTCGGGGAGCTGTTTTTT
CDR3: CASSVGDFGELFF

V: TRBV28
size: -
J: TRBJ1-6
D: -
DNA: TGTGCCAGCAGGGTAGAGGATTCACCCCTCCACTTT
CDR3: CASRVEDSPLHF

V: TRBV7-2
size: -
J: TRBJ2-3
D: -
DNA: TGTGCCAGCAGCTTAATGACTAGGATGGGAGATACGCAGTATTTT
CDR3: CASSLMTRMGDTQYF

V: TRBV30
size: -
J: TRBJ1-5
D: -
DNA: TGTGCCTGGAGCTGGGATAGCAATCAGCCCCAGCATTTT
CDR3: CAWSWDSNQPQHF

V: TRBV28
size: -
J: TRBJ2-5
D: TRBD2
DNA: TGTGCCAGCAGTACTGGGACTAGGAGAGAGACCCAGTACTTC
CDR3: CASSTGTRRETQYF

V: TRBV18
size: -
J: TRBJ2-5
D: -
DNA: TGTGCCAGCTCACCACCGGGCAGTCTGCAAGAGACCCAGTACTTC
CDR3: CASSPPGSLQETQYF

V: TRBV28
size: -
J: TRBJ1-1
D: TRBD1
DNA: TGTGCCAGCAGTCCCTCGACAGGGTTAACAACTGAAGCTTTCTTT
CDR3: CASSPSTGLTTEAFF

V: TRBV11-3
size: -
J: TRBJ2-7
D: -
DNA: TGTGCCAGCAGCTTAGATTCGGGTTCAATGACAATGTACTTC
CDR3: CASSLDSGSMTMYF

V: TRBV11-2
size: -
J: TRBJ2-7
D: TRBD1
DNA: TGTGCCAGCAGCGATGGGACAGGGGGCCTCTACGAGCAGTACTTC
CDR3: CASSDGTGGLYEQYF

V: TRBV18
size: -
J: TRBJ1-6
D: -
DNA: TGTGCCAGCTCACAAGGGGTAGGATGGAATTCACCCCTCCACTTT
CDR3: CASSQGVGWNSPLHF

V: TRBV7-3
size: -
J: TRBJ2-1
D: TRBD2
DNA: TGTGCCAGCAGCTTCGCTGCCGGACTAGCGGGAGACAATGAGCAGTTCTTC
CDR3: CASSFAAGLAGDNEQFF

V: TRBV7-2
size: few
J: TRBJ2-1
D: -
DNA: TGTGCCAGCAGCTTAGCCGCCTACTCCTACAATGAGCAGTTCTTC
CDR3: CASSLAAYSYNEQFF

V: TRBV18
size: once
J: TRBJ1-4
D: -
DNA: TGTGCCAGCTCACAACAAAACAGGTTAAGAAGTGAAAAACTGTTTTTT
CDR3: CASSQQNRLRSEKLFF

V: TRBV15
size: -
J: TRBJ2-7
D: -
DNA: TGTGCCACCAGCAGAGCCCGGGACATCACCTACGAGCAGTACTTC
CDR3: CATSRARDITYEQYF

V: TRBV7-2
size: -
J: TRBJ1-6
D: -
DNA: TGTGCCAGCAGCCCGGCGGACTTACCCTCCTGGGGGAATTCACCCCTCCACTTT
CDR3: CASSPADLPSWGNSPLHF

V: TRBV5-6
size: -
J: TRBJ1-4
D: -
DNA: TGTGCCAGCAGCAAGGGGACACCTAATGAAAAACTGTTTTTT
CDR3: CASSKGTPNEKLFF

V: TRBV2
size: -
J: TRBJ1-2
D: TRBD1
DNA: TGTGCCAGCAGAGAAACAGGGGGAGTTATACTTAAGGAGTACTATGGCTACACCTTC
CDR3: CASRETGGVILKEYYGYTF

V: TRBV5-1
size: -
J: TRBJ2-1
D: -
DNA: TGCGCCAGCAGCTCCCCGGGACGTGGCAAGGAGCAGTTCTTC
CDR3: CASSSPGRGKEQFF

V: TRBV18
size: -
J: TRBJ2-2
D: -
DNA: TGTGCCAGCTCACTTCAGGGGTCCATTACGACGAACACCGGGGAGCTGTTTTTT
CDR3: CASSLQGSITTNTGELFF

V: TRBV2
size: -
J: TRBJ1-2
D: -
DNA: TGTGCCAGCAGAGCCGACGGATCCTATGGCTACACCTTC
CDR3: CASRADGSYGYTF

V: TRBV7-8
size: -
J: TRBJ1-3
D: -
DNA: TGTGCCAGCAGTGGACAGATCTCTGGAAACACCATATATTTT
CDR3: CASSGQISGNTIYF

V: TRBV5-4
size: -
J: TRBJ1-2
D: -
DNA: TGTGCCAGCAGCTTGGCTGGACAGTATGGCTACACCTTC
CDR3: CASSLAGQYGYTF